The 10 T cell receptor beta chains reported below all come from one sample, sequenced in a study of vaccination effects on CD4 cells after COVID-19. Profiled with immunoSEQ multiplex PCR; TCRdb holds only in-frame clones, not every one. The table records approximately 22,000 clones, about 80% of them present only once. Their antigen targets remain unknown. Antigen-specific CD4+ T cell clonotypes were called by their expansion after viral peptide-pool culture in ViraFEST. Culture proceeded for 10 days, and CD4+ T cells were then isolated. By PCR, the person was confirmed to have had SARS-CoV-2 infection between March and December 2020. The sequencing used CD4+ T cells from PBMCs cultured with a peptide pool, collected before COVID-19 vaccination. The receptor source for this set is a human donor who had a prior SARS-CoV-2 infection.

V is TRBV4-1 and J is TRBJ1-4; D possibly corresponds to TRBD1 (5 bases). Germline CDR1 is MGHRA and CDR2 is YSYEKL. The CDR3 extends over 13 amino acids. Trimming left V 0 bases short and J 7 bases short, with 6 bases between. DNA of the CDR3: TGCGCCAGCAGCCAAGATGGGACTGAAAAACTGTTTTTT. This gives the protein CASSQDGTEKLFF.

This clone has more than one count but fewer than ten. The chain carries TRBV10-3 and TRBJ2-3; 10 positions match TRBD2. V shed 3 bases, J shed 0 bases, and the junction held 9 bases outside the gene matches. The germline gives CDR1 ENHRY, CDR2 SYGVKD. This CDR3 contains 18 residues. The CDR3 reads CAISDSRPTSGSTDTQYF. The CDR3 DNA reads as TGTGCCATCAGTGATTCCCGACCGACTAGCGGGAGCACAGATACGCAGTATTTT.

This chain connects TRBV15 to TRBJ2-6; no clear D. The V gene's germline CDR1 is LNHNV and CDR2 YYDKDF (reference sequence). This CDR3 is built from 15 residues. The V gene lost 0 bases and the J gene lost 0 bases, with 3 bases spanning the gap. CDR3: CATSRDNSGANVLTF. The CDR3 DNA reads TGTGCCACCAGCAGAGACAACTCTGGGGCCAACGTCCTGACTTTC.

The rearrangement links TRBV4-2 to TRBJ1-6, with unresolved D. The germline CDR1 and CDR2 sequences are LGHNA and YNFKEQ. The CDR3 consists of 18 residues. V was clipped by 0 bases and J by 0 bases, with 12 bases between them. The CDR3 is CASSQDPISSSYNSPLHF. The DNA for the CDR3 is TGTGCCAGCAGCCAAGATCCCATTTCGAGCTCCTATAATTCACCCCTCCACTTT.

In nucleotides, the CDR3 is TGCGCCAGCAGCTGGACAGGCATGAACACTGAAGCTTTCTTT. Its translation: CASSWTGMNTEAFF. The gene calls are TRBV5-1 and TRBJ1-1; 7 nucleotides match TRBD1. The length of the CDR3 is 14 residues. Germline assignment: CDR1 SGHRS and CDR2 YFSETQ. V lost 3 bases, J lost 0 bases, and 2 bases stayed unmatched.

J is TRBJ1-2 and V is TRBV24-1, with D possibly matching TRBD1 (5 bases). The CDR3 contains 14 residues. Germline loops: CDR1 KGHDR, CDR2 SFDVKD. V dropped 4 bases and J dropped 1 base, with 9 bases sitting between them. The CDR3 bases are TGTGCCACCAGTGAAGCAGGGTATAACTATGGCTACACCTTC. Amino acids: CATSEAGYNYGYTF.

This clone was found a few times. The chain couples TRBV7-9 to TRBJ2-7; 7 nucleotides agree with TRBD1. Germline V gives CDR1 SEHNR, CDR2 FQNEAQ (reference sequence). V trimming: 3 bases; J trimming: 6 bases; junction bases outside the gene matches: 8. The length of the CDR3 is 14 residues. The CDR3 DNA reads as TGTGCCAGCAGCTTTGTAGGGGGCTTGGTCGAGCAGTACTTC. Amino acids: CASSFVGGLVEQYF.

The chain is built from TRBV5-1 and TRBJ1-1; D remains ambiguous. This CDR3 is built from 13 residues. V gave up 4 bases and J gave up 1 base, with 8 bases separating them. From germline, CDR1 is SGHRS and CDR2 YFSETQ. Written as DNA, the CDR3 is TGCGCCAGCAGCCTCGGGAAGAACACTGAAGCTTTCTTT. Its protein product is CASSLGKNTEAFF.

This chain uses TRBV30 with TRBJ2-5; tentatively, D is TRBD2 (5 bases). The CDR3 loop spans 14 amino acids. Germline V gene data show CDR1 as GTSNPN and CDR2 as SVGIG (reference sequence). V was cut by 0 bases and J by 5 bases, with 13 bases left in between. CDR3 bases: TGTGCCTGGAGTGTATACAGCGGAATGGAGACCCAGTACTTC. Protein product: CAWSVYSGMETQYF.

Points on this clone: The same CDR3 arises from other DNA sequences in this sample as well. The chain recombines TRBV12-3 or TRBV12-4 with TRBJ2-3; D is undetermined. Between the trimmed V and J ends, which lost 1 base and 5 bases, there was a span of 1 base. This CDR3 has 11 residues. The DNA of the CDR3 is TGTGCCAGCAGTTTAGGAGATACGCAGTATTTT. This sequence encodes CASSLGDTQYF.